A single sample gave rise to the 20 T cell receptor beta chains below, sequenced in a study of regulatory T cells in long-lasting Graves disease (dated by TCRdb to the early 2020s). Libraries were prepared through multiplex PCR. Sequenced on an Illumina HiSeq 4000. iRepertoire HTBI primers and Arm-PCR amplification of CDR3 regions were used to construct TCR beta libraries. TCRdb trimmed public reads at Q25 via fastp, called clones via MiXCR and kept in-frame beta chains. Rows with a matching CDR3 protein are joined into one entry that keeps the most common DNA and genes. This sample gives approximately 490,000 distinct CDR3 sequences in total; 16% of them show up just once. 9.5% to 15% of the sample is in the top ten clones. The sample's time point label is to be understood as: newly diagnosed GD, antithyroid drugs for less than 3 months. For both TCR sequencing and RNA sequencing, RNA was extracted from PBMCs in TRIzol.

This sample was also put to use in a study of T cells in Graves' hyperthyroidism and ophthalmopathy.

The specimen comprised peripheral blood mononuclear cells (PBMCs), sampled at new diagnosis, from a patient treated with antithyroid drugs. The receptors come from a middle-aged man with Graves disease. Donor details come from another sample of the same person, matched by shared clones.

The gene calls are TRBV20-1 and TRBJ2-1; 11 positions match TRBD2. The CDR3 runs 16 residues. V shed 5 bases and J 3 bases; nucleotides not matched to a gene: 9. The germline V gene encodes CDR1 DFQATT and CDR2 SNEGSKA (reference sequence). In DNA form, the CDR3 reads TGCAGTGCTCCCCCCAAGACTAGCGGGAACTACAATGAGCAGTTCTTC. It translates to CSAPPKTSGNYNEQFF.

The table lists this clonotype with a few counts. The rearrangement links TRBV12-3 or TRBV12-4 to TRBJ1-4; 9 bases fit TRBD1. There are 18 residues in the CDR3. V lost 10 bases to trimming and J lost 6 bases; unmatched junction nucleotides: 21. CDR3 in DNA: TGTGCCAACACCACCGTGGTAGGACAGGGGAGTATTCATGAAAAACTGTTTTTT. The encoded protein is CANTTVVGQGSIHEKLFF.

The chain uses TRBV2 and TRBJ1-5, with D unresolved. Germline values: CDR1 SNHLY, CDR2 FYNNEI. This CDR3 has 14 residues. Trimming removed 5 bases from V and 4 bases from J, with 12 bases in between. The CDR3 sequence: CASSYSRRNQPQHF. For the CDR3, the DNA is TGTGCCAGCAGTTACTCGCGAAGAAATCAGCCCCAGCATTTT.

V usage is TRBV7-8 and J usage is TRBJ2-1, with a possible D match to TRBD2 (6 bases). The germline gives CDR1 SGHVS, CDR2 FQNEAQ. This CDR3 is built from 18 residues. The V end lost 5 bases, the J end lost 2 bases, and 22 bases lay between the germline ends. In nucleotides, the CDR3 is TGTGCCAGCAGCCCCCGTGAGGGGAATAGCGGAACCTACAATGAGCAGTTCTTC. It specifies CASSPREGNSGTYNEQFF.

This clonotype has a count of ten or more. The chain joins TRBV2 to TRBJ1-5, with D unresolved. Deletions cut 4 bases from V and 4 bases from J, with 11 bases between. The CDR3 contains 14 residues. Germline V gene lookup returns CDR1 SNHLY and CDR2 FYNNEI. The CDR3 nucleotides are TGTGCCAGCAGTGGAGGGCCGGGGAATCAGCCCCAGCATTTT. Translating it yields CASSGGPGNQPQHF.

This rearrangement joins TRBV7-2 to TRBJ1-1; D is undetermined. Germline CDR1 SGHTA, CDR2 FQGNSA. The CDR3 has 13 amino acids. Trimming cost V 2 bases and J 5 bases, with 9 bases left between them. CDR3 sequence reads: CASSLRWFTEAFF. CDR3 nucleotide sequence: TGTGCCAGCAGCTTAAGGTGGTTTACTGAAGCTTTCTTT.

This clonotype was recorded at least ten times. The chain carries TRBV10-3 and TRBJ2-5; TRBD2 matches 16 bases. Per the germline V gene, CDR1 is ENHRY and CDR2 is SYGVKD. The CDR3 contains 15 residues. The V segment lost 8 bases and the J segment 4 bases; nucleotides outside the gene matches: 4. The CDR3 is CAIGTSGRAIETQYF. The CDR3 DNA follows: TGTGCCATCGGGACTAGCGGGAGGGCCATAGAGACCCAGTACTTC.

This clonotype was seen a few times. The DNA for the CDR3 is TGTGCCAGCAGCCCTTTGGCGGGAGGCCCCGAAGATACGCAGTATTTT. This sequence encodes CASSPLAGGPEDTQYF. V gene TRBV6-1 combines with J gene TRBJ2-3, with TRBD2 identical over 8 bases. With 6 bases clipped from V and 5 bases from J, the junction kept 13 bases outside the gene matches. Germline CDR1 MNHNS, CDR2 SASEGT. The CDR3 runs 16 residues.

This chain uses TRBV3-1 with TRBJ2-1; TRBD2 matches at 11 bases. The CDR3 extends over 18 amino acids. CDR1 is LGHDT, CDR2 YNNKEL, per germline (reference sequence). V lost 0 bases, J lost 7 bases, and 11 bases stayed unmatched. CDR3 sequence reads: CASSQEGLAGGPWNEQFF. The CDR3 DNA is TGTGCCAGCAGCCAAGAGGGATTAGCGGGAGGGCCGTGGAATGAGCAGTTCTTC.

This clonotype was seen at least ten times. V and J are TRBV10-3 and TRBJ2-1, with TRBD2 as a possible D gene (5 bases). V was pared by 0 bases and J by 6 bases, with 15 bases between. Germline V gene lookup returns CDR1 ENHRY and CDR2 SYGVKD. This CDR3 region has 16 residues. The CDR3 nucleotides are TGTGCCATCAGTGAGTCGAAGGGCGGGTTGGCCAATGAGCAGTTCTTC. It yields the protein CAISESKGGLANEQFF.

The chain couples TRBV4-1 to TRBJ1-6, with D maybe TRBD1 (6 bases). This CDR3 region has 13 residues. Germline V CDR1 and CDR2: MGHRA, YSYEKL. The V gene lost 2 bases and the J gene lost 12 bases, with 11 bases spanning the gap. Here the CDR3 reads CASSQYRDEPLHF. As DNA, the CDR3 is TGCGCCAGCAGCCAATACAGGGATGAACCCCTCCACTTT.

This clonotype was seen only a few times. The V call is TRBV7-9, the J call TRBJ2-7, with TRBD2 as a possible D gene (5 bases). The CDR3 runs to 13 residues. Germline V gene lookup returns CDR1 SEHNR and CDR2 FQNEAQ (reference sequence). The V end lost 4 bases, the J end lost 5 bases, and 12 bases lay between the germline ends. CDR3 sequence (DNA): TGTGCCAGCAGCTCACTCGGGATCCACGAGCAGTACTTC. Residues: CASSSLGIHEQYF.

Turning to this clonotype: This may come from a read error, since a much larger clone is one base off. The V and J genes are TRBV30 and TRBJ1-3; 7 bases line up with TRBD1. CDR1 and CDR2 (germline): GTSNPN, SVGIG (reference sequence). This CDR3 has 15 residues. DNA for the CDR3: TGTGCCCGGAGTGGCGGTAGGGGGCATGGAAACACCATATATTTT. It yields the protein CARSGGRGHGNTIYF.

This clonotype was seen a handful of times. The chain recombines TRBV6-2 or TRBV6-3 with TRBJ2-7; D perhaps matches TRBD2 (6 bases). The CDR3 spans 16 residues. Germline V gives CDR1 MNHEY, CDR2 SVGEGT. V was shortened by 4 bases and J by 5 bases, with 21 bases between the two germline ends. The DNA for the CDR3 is TGTGCCAGCAGTTGGGGGTTGGCGGCCGGGAGACACGAGCAGTACTTC. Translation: CASSWGLAAGRHEQYF.

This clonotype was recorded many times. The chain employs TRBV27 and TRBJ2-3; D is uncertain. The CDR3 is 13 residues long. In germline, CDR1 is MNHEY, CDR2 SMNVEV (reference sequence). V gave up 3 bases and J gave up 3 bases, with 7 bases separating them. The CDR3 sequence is CASSFFGTDTQYF. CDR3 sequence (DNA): TGTGCCAGCAGTTTTTTTGGAACAGATACGCAGTATTTT.

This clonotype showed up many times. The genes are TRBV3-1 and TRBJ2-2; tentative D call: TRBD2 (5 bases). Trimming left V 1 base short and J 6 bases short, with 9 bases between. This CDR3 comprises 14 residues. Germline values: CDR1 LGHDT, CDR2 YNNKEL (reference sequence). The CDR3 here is CASSQVGVPGELFF. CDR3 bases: TGTGCCAGCAGCCAAGTGGGAGTCCCCGGGGAGCTGTTTTTT. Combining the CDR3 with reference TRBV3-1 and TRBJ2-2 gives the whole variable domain DTAVSQTPKYLVTQMGNDKSIKCEQNLGHDTMYWYKQDSKKFLKIMFSYNNKELIINETVPNRFSPKSPDKAHLNLHINSLELGDSAVYFCASSQVGVPGELFFGEGSRLTVL.

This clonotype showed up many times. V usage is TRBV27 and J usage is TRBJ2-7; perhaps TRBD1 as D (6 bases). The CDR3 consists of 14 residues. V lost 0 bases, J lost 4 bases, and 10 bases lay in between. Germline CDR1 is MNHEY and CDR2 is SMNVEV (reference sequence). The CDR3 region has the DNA TGTGCCAGCAGTTTATCCAGGGGCGGATACGAGCAGTACTTC. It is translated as CASSLSRGGYEQYF.

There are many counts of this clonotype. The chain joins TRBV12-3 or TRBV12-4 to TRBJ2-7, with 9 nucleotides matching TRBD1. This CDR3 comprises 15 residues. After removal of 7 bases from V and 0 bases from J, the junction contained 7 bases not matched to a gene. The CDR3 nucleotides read TGTGCCAGCATGTGGGACAGGGACGACTCCTACGAGCAGTACTTC. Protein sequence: CASMWDRDDSYEQYF.

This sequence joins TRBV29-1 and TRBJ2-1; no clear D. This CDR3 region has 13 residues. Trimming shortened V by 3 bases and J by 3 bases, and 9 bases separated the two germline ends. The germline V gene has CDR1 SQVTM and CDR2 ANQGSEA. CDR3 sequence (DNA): TGCAGCGTTGATAATACTAACTACAATGAGCAGTTCTTC. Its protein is CSVDNTNYNEQFF.

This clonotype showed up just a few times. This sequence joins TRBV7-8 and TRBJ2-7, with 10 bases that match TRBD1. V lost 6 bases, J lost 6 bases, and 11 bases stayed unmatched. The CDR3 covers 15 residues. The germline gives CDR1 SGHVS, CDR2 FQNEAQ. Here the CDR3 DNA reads TGTGCCAGCAGATTCTCCGGGACAGGGGTGGGCGAGCAGTACTTC. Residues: CASRFSGTGVGEQYF.